This T cell receptor (beta chain) was profiled in a study of shared clonotypes between healthy human individuals. TCRdb's copy holds only in-frame clones and misses some; the assay was immunoSEQ multiplex PCR. The sample lists millions of clones; approximately 93% were seen once. This clone was detected once. The V gene end was trimmed by 3 bases and the J gene end by 6 bases; junction bases not matched to a gene: 7. The germline CDR1 and CDR2 sequences are SGHAT and FQNNGV. CDR3 length equals 15 residues. J is TRBJ2-2 and V is TRBV11-2, with 7 bases aligning to TRBD1. The specimen sequenced was naive CD4+ T cells from PBMCs. Specified subset: CD45RA+ positively selected. The TCR was taken from a man aged 18 to 30 in good health. Some clones in this sample may be carry-over from other donors' samples. The CDR3 sequence: CASSFSTGSPGELFF. The CDR3 coding sequence is TGTGCCAGCAGCTTTTCGACAGGGAGCCCCGGGGAGCTGTTTTTT.